Listed below are T cell receptor beta chains from one sample, sequenced in a study of T cell repertoires in cytomegalovirus infection. TCRdb recomputed calls from the reads with MiXCR, one row per CDR3 protein. Of about 890,000 distinct CDR3 sequences listed, approximately 30% are singletons. The antigens for these receptors are not known. The input for sequencing was cultured CD8+ T cells from PBMCs, taken from culture after CMV antigen stimulation. These receptors were obtained from a human donor in good health (CMV status not recorded). Some clones in this sample may be carry-over from other donors' samples. Both conserved end residues are part of each CDR3.

V gene	J gene	CDR3 protein
TRBV7-9	TRBJ1-3	CASSLVGGGSGNTIYF
TRBV20-1	TRBJ2-3	CSASLLQGAGTSTDTQYF
TRBV2	TRBJ2-1	CASSDGSNEQFF
TRBV12-3/TRBV12-4	TRBJ1-5	CASRGEGNQPQHF
TRBV6-6	TRBJ1-4	CASGAGGRQNEKLFF
TRBV28	TRBJ1-6	CASSPDRDQLHF
TRBV11-2	TRBJ1-2	CASSLEEGLYGYTF
TRBV2	TRBJ1-3	CASSADRSSGNTIYF
TRBV19	TRBJ1-5	CASSTWDRNQPQHF
TRBV5-6	TRBJ2-7	CASSFGRGPYEQYF
TRBV13	TRBJ1-5	CASSAGRSLSNQPQHF
TRBV2	TRBJ1-1	CASADRVVPDTEAFF
TRBV2	TRBJ1-1	CASFPALGAAGRTEAFF
TRBV15	TRBJ1-5	CATSTSVGGAGQPQHF
TRBV19	TRBJ2-2	CASSSHAEELFF
TRBV29-1	TRBJ2-1	CSVEWASGDFLSDNEQFF
TRBV5-4	TRBJ1-2	CASVHEGGDYGYTF
TRBV4-3	TRBJ1-1	CASRQGSQDTEAFF
TRBV2	TRBJ2-5	CASSVGKGGLGETQYF
TRBV6-2/TRBV6-3	TRBJ2-3	CVSTADGNTQYF
TRBV12-5	TRBJ2-3	CASVQGGTDTQYF
TRBV5-1	TRBJ1-2	CASRDGGGYTF
TRBV5-8	TRBJ1-2	CASSWPTGNYGYTF
TRBV7-2	TRBJ1-5	CASSLSWALSPSGNQPQHF
TRBV4-1	TRBJ2-5	CASSPGLAVYQETQYF
TRBV29-1	TRBJ1-1	CSVEDPRDRDPGTEAFF
TRBV7-9	TRBJ2-2	CASAFFLSTGELFF
TRBV2	TRBJ2-3	CANSEVRGGADTQYF
TRBV7-2	TRBJ2-1	CASSLKSGGANEQFF
TRBV4-1	TRBJ1-1	CASSQAVGTEAFF
TRBV7-8	TRBJ2-7	CATLGLAGGSSYEQYF
TRBV6-2/TRBV6-3	TRBJ2-4	CASSPQGPGRIQYF
TRBV19	TRBJ2-3	CASSDRDRGLSTDTQYF
TRBV7-8	TRBJ1-1	CASSFKGGNTEAFF
TRBV10-3	TRBJ2-4	CAISEFKGQRIAKNIQYF
TRBV14	TRBJ2-7	CASSQGRRGTYEQYF
TRBV4-2	TRBJ2-3	CASSQESGVRTDTQYF
TRBV12-3/TRBV12-4	TRBJ1-5	CASSRPDGSQPQHF
TRBV4-1	TRBJ1-1	CASSYDRAEQAFF
TRBV7-2	TRBJ2-4	CASSLPGQGLGDIQYF
TRBV12-3/TRBV12-4	TRBJ2-3	CASKPGLAGPNTDTQYF
TRBV6-5	TRBJ2-5	CASSYSPGEETQYF